This T cell receptor (beta chain) came from a study of identical twins. TCRdb recomputed calls from the 5' RACE reads with MiXCR, one row per CDR3 protein. The sample lists hundreds of thousands of distinct CDR3 sequences; around 24% were seen once. J was trimmed by 2 bases and V by 7 bases; bases with no gene match: 12. The CDR3 is 16 residues long. Germline assignment: CDR1 SGHTA and CDR2 FQGNSA. Findings and caveats of the study: Partly confounded zero-insertion analyses could result from invariant MAIT and iNKT cells.

In this sample, this clonotype turned up once. What it recognizes is unknown. This sample also appeared in a second study, on T cells expressing NK-cell markers.

Sequencing used CD4+ T cells sorted from blood. The rearrangement links TRBV7-2 to TRBJ2-7; 9 bases are shared with TRBD2. The clonotype comes from a young woman in good health. This chain's CDR3 is CASTLRVIAGAYEQYF. CDR3 coding DNA: TGTGCCAGCACCCTAAGGGTAATAGCGGGAGCCTACGAGCAGTACTTC. Filled out from reference TRBV7-2 and TRBJ2-7, the complete variable domain reads GAGVSQSPSNKVTEKGKDVELRCDPISGHTALYWYRQSLGQGLEFLIYFQGNSAPDKSGLPSDRFSAERTGGSVSTLTIQRTQQEDSAVYLCASTLRVIAGAYEQYFGPGTRLTVT.